The clone carrying this T cell receptor (beta chain) was seen a handful of times. This record comes from a study of blood T cell repertoires in COVID-19. Germline V gives CDR1 MDHEN, CDR2 SYDVKM. V was pared by 2 bases and J by 3 bases, with 13 bases between. This CDR3 has 15 amino acids. TCRdb's table, derived via immunoSEQ multiplex PCR, lists solely in-frame clones and lacks some. The top ten hold around 8.9% of the sample, which has around 210,000 clones, roughly 90% seen once. This chain connects TRBV28 to TRBJ1-1; D ambiguous. The receptor's source is a young woman who had recovered from COVID-19. The sample consisted of PBMCs or T cells enriched from blood (not recorded which). CDR3 nucleotide sequence: TGTGCCAGCAGTTTAGAGGTTGAGGGTTACACTGAAGCTTTCTTT. It translates to CASSLEVEGYTEAFF.